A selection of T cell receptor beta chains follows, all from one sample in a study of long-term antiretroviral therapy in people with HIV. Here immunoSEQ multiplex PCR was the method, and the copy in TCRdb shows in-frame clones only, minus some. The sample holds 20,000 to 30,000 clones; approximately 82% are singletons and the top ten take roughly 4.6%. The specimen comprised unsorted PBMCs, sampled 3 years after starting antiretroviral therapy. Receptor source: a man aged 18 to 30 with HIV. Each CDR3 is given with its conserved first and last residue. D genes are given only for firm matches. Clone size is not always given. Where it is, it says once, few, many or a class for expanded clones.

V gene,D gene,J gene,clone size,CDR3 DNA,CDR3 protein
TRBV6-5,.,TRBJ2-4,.,TGTGCCAGCAGTTACTCCGGGCTTGCAGCCAAAAACATTCAGTACTTC,CASSYSGLAAKNIQYF
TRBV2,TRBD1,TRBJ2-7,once,TGTGCCAGCAGTAGACAGGGGGCGAGCGAGCAGTACTTC,CASSRQGASEQYF
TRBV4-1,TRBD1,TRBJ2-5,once,TGCGCCAGCAGCCAAGATGAGGGGGCGGGAGAGACCCAGTACTTC,CASSQDEGAGETQYF
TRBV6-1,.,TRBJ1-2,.,TGTGCCAGCGGGGTGCTCTATGGCTACACCTTC,CASGVLYGYTF
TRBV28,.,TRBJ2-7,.,TGTGCCAGCAGGCTGGGCACCGCCTACGAGCAGTACTTC,CASRLGTAYEQYF
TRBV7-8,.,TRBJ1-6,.,TGTGCCAGCAAAGTCTCGGAGGATTCACCCCTCCACTTT,CASKVSEDSPLHF
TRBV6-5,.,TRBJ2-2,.,TGTGCCAGCAGTTACTCCCCGAACACCGGGGAGCTGTTTTTT,CASSYSPNTGELFF
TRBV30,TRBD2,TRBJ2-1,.,TGTGCCTGGGGTAGCGGGGGGGAGGCAAATGAGCAGTTCTTC,CAWGSGGEANEQFF
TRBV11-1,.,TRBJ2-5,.,TGTGCCAGCAGCTTGTGGAGTCCCGGGGGGCGCGGGGAGACCCAGTACTTC,CASSLWSPGGRGETQYF
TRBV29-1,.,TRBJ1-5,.,TGCAGCGCCAAAGGCGGGGACCGCCAGCCCCAGCATTTT,CSAKGGDRQPQHF
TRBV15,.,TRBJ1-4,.,TGTGCCACCAGCAGAGATGGGGTCCCCGGGTCGGGTGAAAAACTGTTTTTT,CATSRDGVPGSGEKLFF
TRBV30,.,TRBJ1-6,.,TGTGCCTGGAGTGTACAGACGATCGGGGATTCACCCCTCCACTTT,CAWSVQTIGDSPLHF
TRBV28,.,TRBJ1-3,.,TGTGCCAGCAGTTCCTTAGGGACCTCTGGAAACACCATATATTTT,CASSSLGTSGNTIYF
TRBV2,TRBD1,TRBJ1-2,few,TGTGCCAGCAGCACTTCCGGGACAGGAGAAGCTAACTATGGCTACACCTTC,CASSTSGTGEANYGYTF
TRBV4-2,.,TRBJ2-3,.,TGTGCCAGCAGCTATCGGGAAGGGGACCCAGATACGCAGTATTTT,CASSYREGDPDTQYF
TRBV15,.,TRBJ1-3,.,TGTGCCACCAGCAGAGACCAGGGGTTCGGAAACACCATATATTTT,CATSRDQGFGNTIYF
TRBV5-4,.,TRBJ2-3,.,TGTGCCAGCAGCTCGGTGGGGGCTAGCACAGATACGCAGTATTTT,CASSSVGASTDTQYF
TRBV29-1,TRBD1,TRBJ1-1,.,TGCAGCACCACCGGGACAGGGGGTGAAGCTTTCTTT,CSTTGTGGEAFF
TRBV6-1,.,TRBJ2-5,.,TGTGCCAGCAGTGTCCCTAGATCCGTTAAGACCCAGTACTTC,CASSVPRSVKTQYF
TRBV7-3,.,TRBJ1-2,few,TGTGCCAGCAGCTTAATGGAGGGAGATGGCTACACCTTC,CASSLMEGDGYTF
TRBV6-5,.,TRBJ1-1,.,TGTGCCAGCAGTTACGACCTGACAATGAACACTGAAGCTTTCTTT,CASSYDLTMNTEAFF
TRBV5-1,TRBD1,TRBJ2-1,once,TGCGCCAGCAGCGGGGGACAGGTAACGAATGAGCAGTTCTTC,CASSGGQVTNEQFF
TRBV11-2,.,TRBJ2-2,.,TGTGCCAGCAGCCGTCGGGGGGCCGGCGGGGAGCTGTTTTTT,CASSRRGAGGELFF
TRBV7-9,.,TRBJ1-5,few,TGTGCCAGCAGCTTAAGTCAAGAGCCCCAGCATTTT,CASSLSQEPQHF
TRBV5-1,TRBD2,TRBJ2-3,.,TGCGCCAGCAGCTCGCCGAGCGGGGGGCAAGATACGCAGTATTTT,CASSSPSGGQDTQYF
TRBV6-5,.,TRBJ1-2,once,TGTGCCAGCAGTCGGGGGACCGGCCTAAGGGGCTACACCTTC,CASSRGTGLRGYTF
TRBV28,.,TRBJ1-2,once,TGTGCCAGCAGTTTATTATCCAACTATGGCTACACCTTC,CASSLLSNYGYTF
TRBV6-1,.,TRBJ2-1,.,TGTGCCAGCAGCAAAGCCGGGTTTGAGCAGTTCTTC,CASSKAGFEQFF
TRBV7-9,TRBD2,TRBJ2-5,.,TGTGCCAGCAGCCCCAGTAGTCGTTATAGCGGGGGCCCCCGAGAGACCCAGTACTTC,CASSPSSRYSGGPRETQYF
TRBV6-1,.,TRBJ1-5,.,TGTGCCAGCAGTGAAGGGTTAGGGGGTAATCAGCCCCAGCATTTT,CASSEGLGGNQPQHF
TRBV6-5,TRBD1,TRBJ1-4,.,TGTGCCAGCAGTTGGACAGGGGGGGTAAATGAAAAACTGTTTTTT,CASSWTGGVNEKLFF